The source of this TCR beta chain is a study of T cell responses to AZD1222 COVID-19 vaccine. Points from the study as a whole: Baseline seropositivity occurred in only six AZD1222 recipients.

This clone was seen a handful of times. Its matching antigen is unknown. This CDR3 comprises 16 residues. Germline loops: CDR1 MGHRA, CDR2 YSYEKL. With V trimmed by 0 bases and J by 2 bases, 6 bases remained unmatched. Clones were sequenced by immunoSEQ multiplex PCR, and TCRdb holds only the in-frame ones, with some missing. The sample shows 90,000 to 120,000 clones, around nine tenths of them seen only once. V is TRBV4-1 and J is TRBJ1-2, with 7 nucleotides matching TRBD1. The sample in question was peripheral blood, obtained on day 0 of AZD1222 vaccination. The clonotype comes from an adult in good health. CDR3 sequence: CASSQDPGTVNYGYTF. CDR3 DNA sequence: TGCGCCAGCAGCCAAGACCCCGGGACAGTGAACTATGGCTACACCTTC.